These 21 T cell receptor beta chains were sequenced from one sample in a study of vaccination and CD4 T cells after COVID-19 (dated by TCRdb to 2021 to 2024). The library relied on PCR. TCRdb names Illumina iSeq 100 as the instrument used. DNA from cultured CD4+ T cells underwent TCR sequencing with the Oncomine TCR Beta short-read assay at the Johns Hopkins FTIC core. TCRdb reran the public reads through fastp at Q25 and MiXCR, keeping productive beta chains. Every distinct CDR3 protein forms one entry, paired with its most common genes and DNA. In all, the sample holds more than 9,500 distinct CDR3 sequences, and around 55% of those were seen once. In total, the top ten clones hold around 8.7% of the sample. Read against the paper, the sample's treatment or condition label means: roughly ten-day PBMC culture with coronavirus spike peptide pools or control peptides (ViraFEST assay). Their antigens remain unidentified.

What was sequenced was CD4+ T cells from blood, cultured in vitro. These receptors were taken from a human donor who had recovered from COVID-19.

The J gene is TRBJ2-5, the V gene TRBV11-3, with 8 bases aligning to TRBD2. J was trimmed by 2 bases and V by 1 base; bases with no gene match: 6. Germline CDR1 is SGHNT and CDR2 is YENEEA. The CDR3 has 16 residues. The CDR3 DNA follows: TGTGCCAGCAGCTTAGGGCTAGCGGGCATTCAAGAGACCCAGTACTTC. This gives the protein CASSLGLAGIQETQYF.

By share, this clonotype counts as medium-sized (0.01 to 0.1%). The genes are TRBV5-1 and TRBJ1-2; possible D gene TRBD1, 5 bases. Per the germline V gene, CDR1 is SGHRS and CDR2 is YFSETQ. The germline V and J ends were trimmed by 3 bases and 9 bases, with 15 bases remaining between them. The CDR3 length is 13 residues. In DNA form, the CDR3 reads TGCGCCAGCAGCTCGGGACGTCCTGATAGCTACACCTTC. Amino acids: CASSSGRPDSYTF.

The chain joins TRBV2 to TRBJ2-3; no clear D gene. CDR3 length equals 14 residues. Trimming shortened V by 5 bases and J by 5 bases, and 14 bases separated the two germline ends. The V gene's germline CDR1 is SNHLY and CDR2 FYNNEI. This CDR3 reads CASSLLRSEDTQYF. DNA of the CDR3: TGTGCCAGCAGTCTCTTACGGAGCGAAGATACGCAGTATTTT.

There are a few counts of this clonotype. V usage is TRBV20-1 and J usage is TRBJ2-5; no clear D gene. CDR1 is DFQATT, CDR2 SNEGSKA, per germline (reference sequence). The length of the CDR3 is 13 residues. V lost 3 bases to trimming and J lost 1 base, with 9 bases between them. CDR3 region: CSASSRAQETQYF. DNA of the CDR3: TGCAGTGCTAGCAGCCGGGCCCAAGAGACCCAGTACTTC.

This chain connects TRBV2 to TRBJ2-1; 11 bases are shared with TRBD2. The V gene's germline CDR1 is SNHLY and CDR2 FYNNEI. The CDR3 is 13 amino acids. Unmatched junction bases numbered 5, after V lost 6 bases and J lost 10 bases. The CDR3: CASRSGLAVEQFF. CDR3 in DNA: TGTGCCAGCAGGTCGGGACTAGCGGTCGAGCAGTTCTTC.

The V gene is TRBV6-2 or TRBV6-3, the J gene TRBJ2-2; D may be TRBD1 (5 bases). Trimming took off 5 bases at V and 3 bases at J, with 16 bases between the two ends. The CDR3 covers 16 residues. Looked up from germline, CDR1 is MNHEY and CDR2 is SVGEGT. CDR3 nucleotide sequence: TGTGCCAGCAGTCGAGACAGACCTATACACACCGGGGAGCTGTTTTTT. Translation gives CASSRDRPIHTGELFF.

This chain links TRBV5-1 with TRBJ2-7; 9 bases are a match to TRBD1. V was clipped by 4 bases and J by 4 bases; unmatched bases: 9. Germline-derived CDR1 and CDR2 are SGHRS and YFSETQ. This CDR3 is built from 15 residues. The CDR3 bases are TGCGCCAGCAGCCGTACCGGGACAGGGAGATACGAGCAGTACTTC. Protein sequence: CASSRTGTGRYEQYF.

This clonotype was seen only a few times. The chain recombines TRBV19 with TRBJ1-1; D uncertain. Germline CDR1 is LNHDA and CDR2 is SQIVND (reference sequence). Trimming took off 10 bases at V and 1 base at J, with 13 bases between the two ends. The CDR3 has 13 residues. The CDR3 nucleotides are TGTGCCACCGAGGGTTGGGGGAACACTGAAGCTTTCTTT. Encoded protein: CATEGWGNTEAFF. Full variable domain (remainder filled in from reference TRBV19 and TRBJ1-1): DGGITQSPKYLFRKEGQNVTLSCEQNLNHDAMYWYRQDPGQGLRLIYYSQIVNDFQKGDIAEGYSVSREKKESFPLTVTSAQKNPTAFYLCATEGWGNTEAFFGQGTRLTVV.

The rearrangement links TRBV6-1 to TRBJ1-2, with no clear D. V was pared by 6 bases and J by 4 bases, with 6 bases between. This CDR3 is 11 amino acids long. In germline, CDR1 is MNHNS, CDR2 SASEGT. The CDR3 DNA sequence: TGTGCCAGCAGCGAGACCTATGGCTACACCTTC. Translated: CASSETYGYTF.

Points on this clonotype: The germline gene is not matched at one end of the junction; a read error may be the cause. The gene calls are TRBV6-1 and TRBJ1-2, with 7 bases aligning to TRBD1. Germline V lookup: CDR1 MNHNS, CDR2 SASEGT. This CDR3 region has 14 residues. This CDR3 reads CASSERSTGQLCPF. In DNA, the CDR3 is TGTGCCAGCAGTGAGCGTTCGACAGGGCAGTTATGTCCCTTC.

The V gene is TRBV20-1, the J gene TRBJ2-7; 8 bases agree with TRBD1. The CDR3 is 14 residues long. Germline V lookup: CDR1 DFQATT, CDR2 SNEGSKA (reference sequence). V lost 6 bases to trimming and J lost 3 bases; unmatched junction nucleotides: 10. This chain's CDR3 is CSARVQGVGYEQYF. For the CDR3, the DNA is TGCAGTGCACGAGTACAGGGGGTTGGCTACGAGCAGTACTTC.

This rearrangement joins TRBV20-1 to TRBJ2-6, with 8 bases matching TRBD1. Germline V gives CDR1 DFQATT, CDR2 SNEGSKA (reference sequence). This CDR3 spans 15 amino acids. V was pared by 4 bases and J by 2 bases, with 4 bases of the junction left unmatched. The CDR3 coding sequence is TGCAGTGCTACTGACAGGGGCACTGGGGCCAACGTCCTGACTTTC. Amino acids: CSATDRGTGANVLTF.

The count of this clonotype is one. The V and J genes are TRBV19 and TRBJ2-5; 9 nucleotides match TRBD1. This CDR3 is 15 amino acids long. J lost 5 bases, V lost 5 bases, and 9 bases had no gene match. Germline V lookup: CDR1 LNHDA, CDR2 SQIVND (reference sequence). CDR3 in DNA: TGTGCCAGTAGTCCCGGGACAGGGCGCTCGGAGACCCAGTACTTC. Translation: CASSPGTGRSETQYF.

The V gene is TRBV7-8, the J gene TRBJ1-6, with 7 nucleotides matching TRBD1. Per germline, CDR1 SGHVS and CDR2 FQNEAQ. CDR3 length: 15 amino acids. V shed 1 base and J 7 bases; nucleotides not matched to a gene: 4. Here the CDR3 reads CASSLGQGGNSPLHF. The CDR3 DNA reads TGTGCCAGCAGCTTAGGTCAGGGGGGAAATTCACCCCTCCACTTT.

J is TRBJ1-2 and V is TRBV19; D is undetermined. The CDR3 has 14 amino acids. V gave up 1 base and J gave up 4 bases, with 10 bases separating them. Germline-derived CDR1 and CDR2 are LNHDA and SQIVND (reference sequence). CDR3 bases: TGTGCCAGTAGTATAGGCCATATCGGCTATGGCTACACCTTC. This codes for CASSIGHIGYGYTF.

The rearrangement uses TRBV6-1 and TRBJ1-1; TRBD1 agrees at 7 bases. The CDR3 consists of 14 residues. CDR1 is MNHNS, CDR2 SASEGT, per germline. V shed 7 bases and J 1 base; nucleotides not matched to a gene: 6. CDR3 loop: CASISRDRNTEAFF. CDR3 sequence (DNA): TGTGCCAGCATTTCACGGGACAGGAACACTGAAGCTTTCTTT.

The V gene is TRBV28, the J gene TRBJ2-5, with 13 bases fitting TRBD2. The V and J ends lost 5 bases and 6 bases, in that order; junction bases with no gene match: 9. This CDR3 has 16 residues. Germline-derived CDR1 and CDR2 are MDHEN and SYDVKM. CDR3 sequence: CASSAAGTSGVKTQYF. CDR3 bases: TGTGCCAGCAGTGCCGCGGGGACTAGCGGGGTAAAGACCCAGTACTTC.

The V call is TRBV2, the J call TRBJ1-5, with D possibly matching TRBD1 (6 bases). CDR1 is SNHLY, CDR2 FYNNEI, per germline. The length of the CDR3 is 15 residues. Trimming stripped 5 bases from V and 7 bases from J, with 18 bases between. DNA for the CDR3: TGTGCCAGCAGTTTGTCTCAGGGGTCGGGGCAGCCCCAGCATTTT. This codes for CASSLSQGSGQPQHF.

The CDR3 bases are TGTGCCAGCAGCCAAGAAATCGGAGCGGGGCTCCATACGCAGTATTTT. Its protein is CASSQEIGAGLHTQYF. The chain has TRBV3-1 and TRBJ2-3; 7 positions agree with TRBD2. There are 16 residues in the CDR3. The ends lost 0 bases at V and 7 bases at J; junction bases unmatched: 10. Germline lookup yields CDR1 LGHDT and CDR2 YNNKEL (reference sequence).

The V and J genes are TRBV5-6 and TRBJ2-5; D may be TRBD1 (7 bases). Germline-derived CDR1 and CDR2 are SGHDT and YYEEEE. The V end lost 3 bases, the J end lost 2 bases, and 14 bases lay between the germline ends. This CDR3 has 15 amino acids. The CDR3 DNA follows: TGTGCCAGCAGCTCGGAGGGACAGAAACAAGAGACCCAGTACTTC. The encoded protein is CASSSEGQKQETQYF. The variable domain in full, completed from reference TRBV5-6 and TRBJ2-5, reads DAGVTQSPTHLIKTRGQQVTLRCSPKSGHDTVSWYQQALGQGPQFIFQYYEEEERQRGNFPDRFSGHQFPNYSSELNVNALLLGDSALYLCASSSEGQKQETQYFGPGTRLLVL.

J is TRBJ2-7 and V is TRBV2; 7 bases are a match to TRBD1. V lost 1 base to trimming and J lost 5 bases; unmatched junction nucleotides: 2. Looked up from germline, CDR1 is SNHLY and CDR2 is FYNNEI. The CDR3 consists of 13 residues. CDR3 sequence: CASSEVGGHEQYF. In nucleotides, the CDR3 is TGTGCCAGCAGTGAAGTAGGGGGCCACGAGCAGTACTTC.